This T cell receptor beta chain was sequenced in a study of radiotherapy plus CTLA-4 blockade in lung cancer. Clones were read by immunoSEQ multiplex PCR, and TCRdb kept only the in-frame ones, dropping some. The sample records more than 95,000 clones, 60% to 75% being singletons. The clonotype originates from a human donor with non-small cell lung cancer who had a partial response to radiotherapy plus ipilimumab. Some clones in this sample may be carry-over from other donors' samples. This specimen consisted of peripheral blood, obtained from a patient treated with radiotherapy plus ipilimumab.

The CDR3 is CASTSILSGSSYEQYF. CDR3 in DNA: TGTGCCAGCACTTCAATTTTGAGCGGGAGCTCCTACGAGCAGTACTTC. The chain uses TRBV28 and TRBJ2-7, with 8 nucleotides matching TRBD2. Germline values: CDR1 MDHEN, CDR2 SYDVKM. V lost 7 bases, J lost 0 bases, and 11 bases stayed unmatched. This CDR3 comprises 16 residues.